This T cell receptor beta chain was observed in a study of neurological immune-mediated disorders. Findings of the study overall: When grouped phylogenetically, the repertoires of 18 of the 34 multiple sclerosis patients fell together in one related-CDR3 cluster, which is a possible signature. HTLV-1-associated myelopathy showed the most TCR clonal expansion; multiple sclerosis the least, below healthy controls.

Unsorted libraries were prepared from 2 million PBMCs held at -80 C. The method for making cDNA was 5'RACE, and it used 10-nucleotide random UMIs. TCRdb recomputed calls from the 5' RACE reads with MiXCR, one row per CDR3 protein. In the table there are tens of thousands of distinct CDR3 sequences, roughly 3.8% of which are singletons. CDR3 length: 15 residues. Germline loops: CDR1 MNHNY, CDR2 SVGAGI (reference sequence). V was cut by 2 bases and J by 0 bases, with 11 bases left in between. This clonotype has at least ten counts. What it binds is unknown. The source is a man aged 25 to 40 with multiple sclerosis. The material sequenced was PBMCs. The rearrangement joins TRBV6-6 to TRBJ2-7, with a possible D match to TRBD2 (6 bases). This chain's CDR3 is CASSYTPGVSYEQYF. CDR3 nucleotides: TGTGCCAGCAGTTACACCCCGGGAGTCTCCTACGAGCAGTACTTC.